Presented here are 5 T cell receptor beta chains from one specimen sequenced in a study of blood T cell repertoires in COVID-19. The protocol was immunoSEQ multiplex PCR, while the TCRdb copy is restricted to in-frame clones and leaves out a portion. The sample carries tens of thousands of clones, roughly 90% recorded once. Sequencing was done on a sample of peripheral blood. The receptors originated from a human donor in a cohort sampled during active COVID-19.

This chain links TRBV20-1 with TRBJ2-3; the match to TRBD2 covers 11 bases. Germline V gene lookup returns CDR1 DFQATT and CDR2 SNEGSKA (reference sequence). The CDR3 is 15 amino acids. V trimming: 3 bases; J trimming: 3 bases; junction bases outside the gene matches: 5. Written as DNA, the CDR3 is TGCAGTGCTAGTAACGGACTAGCGGGTACAGATACGCAGTATTTT. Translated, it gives CSASNGLAGTDTQYF.

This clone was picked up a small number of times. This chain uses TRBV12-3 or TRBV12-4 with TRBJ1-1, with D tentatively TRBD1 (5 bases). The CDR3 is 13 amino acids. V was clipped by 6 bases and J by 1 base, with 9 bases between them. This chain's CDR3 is CASSMDKNTEAFF. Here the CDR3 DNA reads TGTGCCAGCAGCATGGACAAGAACACTGAAGCTTTCTTT.

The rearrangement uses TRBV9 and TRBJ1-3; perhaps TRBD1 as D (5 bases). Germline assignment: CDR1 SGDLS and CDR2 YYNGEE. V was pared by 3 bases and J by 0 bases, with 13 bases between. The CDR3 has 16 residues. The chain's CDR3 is CASSAVGGSSGNTIYF. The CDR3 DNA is TGTGCCAGCAGCGCAGTCGGGGGGAGCTCTGGAAACACCATATATTTT.

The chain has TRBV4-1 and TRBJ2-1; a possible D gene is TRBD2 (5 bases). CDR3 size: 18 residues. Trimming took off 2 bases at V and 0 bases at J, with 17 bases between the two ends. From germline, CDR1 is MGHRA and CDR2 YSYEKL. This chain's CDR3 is CASSQTMTGSSSYNEQFF. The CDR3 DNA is TGCGCCAGCAGCCAAACAATGACGGGGTCGAGCTCCTACAATGAGCAGTTCTTC.

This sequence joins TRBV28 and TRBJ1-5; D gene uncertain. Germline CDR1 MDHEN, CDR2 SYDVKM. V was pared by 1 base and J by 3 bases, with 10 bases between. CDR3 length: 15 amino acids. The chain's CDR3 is CASSLLAGDNQPQHF. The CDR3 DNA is TGTGCCAGCAGTTTATTAGCGGGAGACAATCAGCCCCAGCATTTT. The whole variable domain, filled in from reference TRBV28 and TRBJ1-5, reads DVKVTQSSRYLVKRTGEKVFLECVQDMDHENMFWYRQDPGLGLRLIYFSYDVKMKEKGDIPEGYSVSREKKERFSLILESASTNQTSMYLCASSLLAGDNQPQHFGDGTRLSIL.